This T cell receptor (beta chain) was captured in a study of T cells in women clearing cervical HPV infection. Study details: Case blood was drawn when the lesion was first found; control blood after infection became undetectable.

Measured with immunoSEQ multiplex PCR; TCRdb has only the in-frame clones, and not every one. The table for this sample gives fewer than 40,000 clones. This CDR3 contains 19 residues. CDR1 is SGHRS, CDR2 YFSETQ, per germline. A word on this clone: The CDR3 goes on 3 residues after the read ends, and that part is filled in from the germline J gene.

This TCR derives from a woman between 18 and 70 years old with a cervical HPV16 infection that either progressed to CIN3+ or cleared (not recorded which). Sequenced sample: blood buffy coat. V usage is TRBV5-1 and J usage is TRBJ1-2, with D possibly matching TRBD1 (6 bases). The chain's CDR3 is CASSLSTGRSTMEHLGYTF. The DNA read from the CDR3 is TGCGCCAGCAGCTTGAGTACAGGGCGATCGACCATGGAACACTTGGGT.